This T cell receptor (beta chain) stems from a study of persistence of HIV-infected CD4 T cells. This was the immunoSEQ version 4 assay in survey mode. Sequenced by immunoSEQ multiplex PCR; TCRdb stores in-frame clones only, minus some. There are approximately 32,000 clones in the sample; roughly 82% occur only once, and 15% to 20% lies in the top ten. An overlapping HIV-1 Gag peptide pool stimulated these cells at 0.95 to 1 ug/peptide/mL. CD40L-negative CD69-negative CD45RO-high memory CD4+ T cells were sorted as populations depleted of antigen-responding cells. Trimming stripped 6 bases from V and 0 bases from J, with 8 bases between. Germline assignment: CDR1 MDHEN and CDR2 SYDVKM. The CDR3 totals 13 residues. On this clone: Its antigen is not identified.

General study results and limits: Rare CMV-responding cells carrying HIV-1 proviruses were not analyzed separately for TCR.

This TCR came from an adult woman with HIV who was CMV-seropositive. The material sequenced was CD4+ T cells sorted from PBMCs after approximately 18-hour stimulation, taken from a patient who received antiretroviral therapy. The chain combines TRBV28 with TRBJ1-1, with D uncertain. As DNA, the CDR3 is TGTGCCAGCAGGTCCGGTATGAACACTGAAGCTTTCTTT. Amino acid sequence: CASRSGMNTEAFF.